This T cell receptor beta chain derives from a study of graft-versus-host responses after intestinal transplantation. For the study at large: As for transplant type, recipients had multivisceral, liver-intestinal, or isolated intestinal grafts.

Points from the study as a whole: Present in recipient marrow, GvH clones included some that appeared first in ileum or blood.

The table came from immunoSEQ multiplex PCR; TCRdb's copy has only in-frame clones and leaves some out. The sample carries about 97,000 clones, around 90% recorded once. CDR1 and CDR2 (germline): MNHEY, SVGAGI. Trimming stripped 0 bases from V and 8 bases from J, with 13 bases between. The CDR3 extends over 14 amino acids. This clone occurred once. Its antigen is not known. This sample comprised PBMCs, obtained about 440 days after intestinal transplant. The chain couples TRBV6-5 to TRBJ1-2; D is possibly TRBD1 (6 bases). The TCR sequence derives from a human patient who received an intestinal transplant, so some T cells may come from the graft donor. CDR3 sequence: CASSYSPGAVGYTF. The CDR3 region has the DNA TGTGCCAGCAGTTACTCCCCGGGGGCGGTGGGCTACACCTTC.